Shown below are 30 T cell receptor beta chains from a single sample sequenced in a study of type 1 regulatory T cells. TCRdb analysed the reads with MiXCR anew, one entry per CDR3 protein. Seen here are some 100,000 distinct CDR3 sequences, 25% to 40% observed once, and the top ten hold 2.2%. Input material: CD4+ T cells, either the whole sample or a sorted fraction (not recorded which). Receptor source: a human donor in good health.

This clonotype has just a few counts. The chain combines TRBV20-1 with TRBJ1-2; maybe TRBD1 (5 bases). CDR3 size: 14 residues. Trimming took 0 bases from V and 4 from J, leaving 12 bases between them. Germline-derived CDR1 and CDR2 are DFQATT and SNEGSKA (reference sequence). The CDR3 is CSARDSRGSYGYTF. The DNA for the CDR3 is TGCAGTGCTAGAGATTCGCGGGGGAGCTATGGCTACACCTTC.

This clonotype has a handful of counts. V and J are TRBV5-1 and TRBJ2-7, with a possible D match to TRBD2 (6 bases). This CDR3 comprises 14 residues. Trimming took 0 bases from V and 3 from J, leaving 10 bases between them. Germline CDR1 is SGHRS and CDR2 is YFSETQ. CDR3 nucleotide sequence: TGCGCCAGCAGCTTGGCGGGAGCAAGCTACGAGCAGTACTTC. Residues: CASSLAGASYEQYF.

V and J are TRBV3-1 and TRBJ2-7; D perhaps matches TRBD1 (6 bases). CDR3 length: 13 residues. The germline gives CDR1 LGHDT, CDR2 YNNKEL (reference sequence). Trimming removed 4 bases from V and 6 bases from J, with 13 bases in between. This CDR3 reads CASSPQGKGEQYF. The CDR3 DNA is TGTGCCAGCAGCCCACAGGGAAAGGGCGAGCAGTACTTC.

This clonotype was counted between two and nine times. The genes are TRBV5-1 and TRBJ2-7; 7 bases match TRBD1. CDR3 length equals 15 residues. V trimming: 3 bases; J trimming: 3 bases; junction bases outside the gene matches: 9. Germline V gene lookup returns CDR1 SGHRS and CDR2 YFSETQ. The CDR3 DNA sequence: TGCGCCAGCAGCTCCCGGACAGGTTTCTTCTACGAGCAGTACTTC. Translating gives CASSSRTGFFYEQYF.

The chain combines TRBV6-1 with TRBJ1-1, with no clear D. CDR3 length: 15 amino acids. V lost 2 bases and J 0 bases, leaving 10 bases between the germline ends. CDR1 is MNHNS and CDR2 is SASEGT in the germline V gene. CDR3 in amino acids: CASSESDQMNTEAFF. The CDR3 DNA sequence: TGTGCCAGCAGTGAATCGGATCAGATGAACACTGAAGCTTTCTTT.

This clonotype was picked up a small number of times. The CDR3, as DNA: TGCAGTGCCTCCCGACTAGCTCCAGATACGCAGTATTTT. As protein: CSASRLAPDTQYF. V and J are TRBV20-1 and TRBJ2-3; 7 positions agree with TRBD2. Looked up from germline, CDR1 is DFQATT and CDR2 is SNEGSKA (reference sequence). The CDR3 consists of 13 residues. V lost 6 bases, J lost 4 bases, and 7 bases stayed unmatched.

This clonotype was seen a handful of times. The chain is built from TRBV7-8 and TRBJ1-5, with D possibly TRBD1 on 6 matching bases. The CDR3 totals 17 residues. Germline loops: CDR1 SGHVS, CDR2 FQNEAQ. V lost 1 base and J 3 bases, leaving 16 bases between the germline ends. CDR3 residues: CASSLVGGGATNQPQHF. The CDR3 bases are TGTGCCAGCAGCTTAGTTGGTGGGGGCGCGACCAATCAGCCCCAGCATTTT.

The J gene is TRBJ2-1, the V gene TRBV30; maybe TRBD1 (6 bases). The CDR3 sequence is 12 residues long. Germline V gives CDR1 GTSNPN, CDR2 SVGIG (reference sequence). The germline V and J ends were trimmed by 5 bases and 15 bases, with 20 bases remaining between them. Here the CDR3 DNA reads TGTGCCTGGGAGGCAACGAAGGGGACAATGTTCTTC. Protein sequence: CAWEATKGTMFF. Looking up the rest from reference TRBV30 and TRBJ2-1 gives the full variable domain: SQTIHQWPATLVQPVGSPLSLECTVEGTSNPNLYWYRQAAGRGLQLLFYSVGIGQISSEVPQNLSASRPQDRQFILSSKKLLLSDSGFYLCAWEATKGTMFFGPGTRLTVL.

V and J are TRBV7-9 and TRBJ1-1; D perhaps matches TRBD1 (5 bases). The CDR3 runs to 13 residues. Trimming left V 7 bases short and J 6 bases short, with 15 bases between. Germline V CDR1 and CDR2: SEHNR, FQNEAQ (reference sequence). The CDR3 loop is CASTLLTGAEAFF. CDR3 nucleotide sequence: TGTGCCAGCACCCTGCTGACGGGGGCTGAAGCTTTCTTT.

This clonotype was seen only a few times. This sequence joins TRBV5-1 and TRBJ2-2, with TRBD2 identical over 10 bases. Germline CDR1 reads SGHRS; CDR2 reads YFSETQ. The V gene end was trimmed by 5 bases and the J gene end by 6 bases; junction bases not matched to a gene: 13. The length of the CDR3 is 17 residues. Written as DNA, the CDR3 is TGCGCCAGCAGTATGGCGCGTCTAGCGGGAGAGGCCGGGGAGCTGTTTTTT. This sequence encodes CASSMARLAGEAGELFF.

Written as DNA, the CDR3 is TGTGCCATCAGGGGGGACGATCGGGACATTCAGTACTTC. Translation gives CAIRGDDRDIQYF. The chain has TRBV10-3 and TRBJ2-4; tentatively, D is TRBD1 or TRBD2 (5 bases each). The CDR3 consists of 13 residues. V lost 6 bases and J 8 bases, leaving 14 bases between the germline ends. Per the germline V gene, CDR1 is ENHRY and CDR2 is SYGVKD.

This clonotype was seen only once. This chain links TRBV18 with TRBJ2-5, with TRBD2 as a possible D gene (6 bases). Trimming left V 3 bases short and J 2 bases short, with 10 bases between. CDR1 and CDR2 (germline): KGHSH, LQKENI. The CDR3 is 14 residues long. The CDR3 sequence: CASSPSSAQETQYF. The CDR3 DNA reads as TGTGCCAGCTCACCCTCTAGCGCTCAAGAGACCCAGTACTTC. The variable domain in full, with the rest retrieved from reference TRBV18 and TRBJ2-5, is NAGVMQNPRHLVRRRGQEARLRCSPMKGHSHVYWYRQLPEEGLKFMVYLQKENIIDESGMPKERFSAEFPKEGPSILRIQQVVRGDSAAYFCASSPSSAQETQYFGPGTRLLVL.

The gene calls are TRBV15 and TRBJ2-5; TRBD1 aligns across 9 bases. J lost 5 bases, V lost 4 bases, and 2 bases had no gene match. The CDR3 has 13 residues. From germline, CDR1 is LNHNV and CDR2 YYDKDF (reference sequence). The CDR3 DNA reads TGTGCCACCAGCACGACAGGGGGGGAGACCCAGTACTTC. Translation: CATSTTGGETQYF.

For the CDR3, the DNA is TGCGCCAGCGGGGGTGGGCCCCAGCATTTT. It is translated as CASGGGPQHF. V and J are TRBV23-1 and TRBJ1-5; a possible D gene is TRBD1 (5 bases). TRBV23-1 has ORF status, its function being uncertain. With 8 bases removed from V and 9 bases from J, the gap between germline ends came to 8 bases. This CDR3 region has 10 residues.

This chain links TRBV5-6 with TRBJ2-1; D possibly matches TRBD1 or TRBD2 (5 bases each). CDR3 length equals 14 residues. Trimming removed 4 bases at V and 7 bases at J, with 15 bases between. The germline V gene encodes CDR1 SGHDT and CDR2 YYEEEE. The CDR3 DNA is TGTGCCAGCAGCGCCGGACTGGACACTAATGAGCAGTTCTTC. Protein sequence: CASSAGLDTNEQFF.

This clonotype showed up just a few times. The CDR3 coding sequence is TGTGCCAGCAGCGTAGCTGGCAGGGATGGATATGGCTACACCTTC. Translating gives CASSVAGRDGYGYTF. The genes are TRBV9 and TRBJ1-2; a possible D gene is TRBD1 (5 bases). This CDR3 region has 15 residues. Trimming took off 0 bases at V and 5 bases at J, with 14 bases between the two ends. Germline CDR1 and CDR2: SGDLS and YYNGEE.

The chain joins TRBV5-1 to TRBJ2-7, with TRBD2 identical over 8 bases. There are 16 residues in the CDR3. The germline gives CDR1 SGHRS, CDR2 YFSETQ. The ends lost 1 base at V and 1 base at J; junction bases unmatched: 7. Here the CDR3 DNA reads TGCGCCAGCAGCTTGCAAGGCGGGGGGCCATCCTACGAGCAGTACTTC. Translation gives CASSLQGGGPSYEQYF.

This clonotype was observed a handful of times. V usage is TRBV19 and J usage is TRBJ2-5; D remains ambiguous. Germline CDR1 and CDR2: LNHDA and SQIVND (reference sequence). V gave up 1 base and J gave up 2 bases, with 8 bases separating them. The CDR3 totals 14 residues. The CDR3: CASSIVADQETQYF. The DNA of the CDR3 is TGTGCCAGTAGTATAGTGGCAGATCAAGAGACCCAGTACTTC. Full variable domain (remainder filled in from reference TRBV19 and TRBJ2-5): DGGITQSPKYLFRKEGQNVTLSCEQNLNHDAMYWYRQDPGQGLRLIYYSQIVNDFQKGDIAEGYSVSREKKESFPLTVTSAQKNPTAFYLCASSIVADQETQYFGPGTRLLVL.

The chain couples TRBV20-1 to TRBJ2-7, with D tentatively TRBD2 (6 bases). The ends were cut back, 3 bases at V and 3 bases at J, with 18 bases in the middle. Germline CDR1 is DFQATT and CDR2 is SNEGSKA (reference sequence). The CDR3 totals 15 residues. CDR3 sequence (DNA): TGCAGTGCTAGGGGGAGTCGCGGGACTCTCTACGAGCAGTACTTC. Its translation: CSARGSRGTLYEQYF.

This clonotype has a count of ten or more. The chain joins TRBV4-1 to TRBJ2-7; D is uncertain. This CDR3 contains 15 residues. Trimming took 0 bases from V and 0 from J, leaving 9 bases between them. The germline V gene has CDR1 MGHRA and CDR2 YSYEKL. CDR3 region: CASSQESVSSYEQYF. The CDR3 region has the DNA TGCGCCAGCAGCCAAGAATCGGTGAGCTCCTACGAGCAGTACTTC.

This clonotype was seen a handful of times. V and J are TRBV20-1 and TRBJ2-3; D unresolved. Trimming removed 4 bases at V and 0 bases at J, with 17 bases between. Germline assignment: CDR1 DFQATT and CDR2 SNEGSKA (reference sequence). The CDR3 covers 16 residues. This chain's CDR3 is CSATSLSRTSTDTQYF. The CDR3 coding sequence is TGCAGTGCTACATCCCTTTCCCGAACTAGCACAGATACGCAGTATTTT.

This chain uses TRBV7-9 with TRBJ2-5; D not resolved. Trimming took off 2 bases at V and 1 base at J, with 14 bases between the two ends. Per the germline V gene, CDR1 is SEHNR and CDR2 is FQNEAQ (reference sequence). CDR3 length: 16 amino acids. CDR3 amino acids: CASSLIRESGQETQYF. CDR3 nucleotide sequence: TGTGCCAGCAGCTTAATTCGCGAATCCGGCCAAGAGACCCAGTACTTC.

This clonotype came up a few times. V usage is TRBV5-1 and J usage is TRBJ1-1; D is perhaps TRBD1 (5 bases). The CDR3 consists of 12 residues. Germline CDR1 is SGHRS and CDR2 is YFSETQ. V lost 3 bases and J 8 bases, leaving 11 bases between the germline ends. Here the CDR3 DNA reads TGCGCCAGCAGCTACGGGGCCGGGGAAGCTTTCTTT. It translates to CASSYGAGEAFF.

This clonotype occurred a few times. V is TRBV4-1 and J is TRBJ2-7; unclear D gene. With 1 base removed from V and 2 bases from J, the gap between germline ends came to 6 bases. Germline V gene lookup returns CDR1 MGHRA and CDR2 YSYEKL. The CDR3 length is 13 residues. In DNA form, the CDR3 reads TGCGCCAGCAGCCAAGGGGTGGCCTACGAGCAGTACTTC. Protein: CASSQGVAYEQYF.

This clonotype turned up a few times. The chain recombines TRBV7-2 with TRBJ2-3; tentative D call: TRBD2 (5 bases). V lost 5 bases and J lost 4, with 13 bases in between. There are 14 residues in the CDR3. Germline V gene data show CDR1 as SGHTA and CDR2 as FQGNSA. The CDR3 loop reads CASSPDYAADTQYF. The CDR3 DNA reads TGTGCCAGCAGCCCCGACTATGCGGCAGATACGCAGTATTTT.

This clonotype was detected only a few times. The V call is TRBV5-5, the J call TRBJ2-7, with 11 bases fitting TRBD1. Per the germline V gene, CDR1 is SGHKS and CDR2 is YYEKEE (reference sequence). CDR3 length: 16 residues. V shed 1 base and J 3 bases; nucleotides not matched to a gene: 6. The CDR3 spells CASSLQGQGVRYEQYF. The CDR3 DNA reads TGTGCCAGCAGCTTGCAGGGACAGGGGGTCCGCTACGAGCAGTACTTC.

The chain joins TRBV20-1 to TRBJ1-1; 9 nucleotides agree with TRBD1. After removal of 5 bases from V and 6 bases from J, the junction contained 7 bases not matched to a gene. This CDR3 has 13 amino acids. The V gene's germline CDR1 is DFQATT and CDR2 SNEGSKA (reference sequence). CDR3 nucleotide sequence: TGCAGTGCTTCGGACAGGGGAGGGTCTGAAGCTTTCTTT. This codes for CSASDRGGSEAFF.

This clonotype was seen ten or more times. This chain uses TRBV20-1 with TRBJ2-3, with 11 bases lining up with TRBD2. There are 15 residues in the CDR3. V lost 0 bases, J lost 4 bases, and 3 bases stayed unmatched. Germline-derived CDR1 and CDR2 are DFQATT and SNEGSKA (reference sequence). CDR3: CSARDTSGSADTQYF. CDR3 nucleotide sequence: TGCAGTGCTAGAGACACTAGCGGGAGCGCAGATACGCAGTATTTT.

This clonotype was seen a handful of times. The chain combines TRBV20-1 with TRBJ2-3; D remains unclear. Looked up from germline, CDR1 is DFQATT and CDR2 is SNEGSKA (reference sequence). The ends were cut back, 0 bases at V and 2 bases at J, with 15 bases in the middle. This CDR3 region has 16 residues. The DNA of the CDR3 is TGCAGTGCTAGAGACGGATCTTCGATATACACAGATACGCAGTATTTT. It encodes CSARDGSSIYTDTQYF.

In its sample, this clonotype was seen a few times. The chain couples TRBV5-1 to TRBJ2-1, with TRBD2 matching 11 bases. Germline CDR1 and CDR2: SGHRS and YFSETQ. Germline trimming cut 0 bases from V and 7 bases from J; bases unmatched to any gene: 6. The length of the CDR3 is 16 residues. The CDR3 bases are TGCGCCAGCAGCTTGGCAACTAGCGGGAGAGTGAATGAGCAGTTCTTC. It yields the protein CASSLATSGRVNEQFF. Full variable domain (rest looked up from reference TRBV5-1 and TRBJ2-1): KAGVTQTPRYLIKTRGQQVTLSCSPISGHRSVSWYQQTPGQGLQFLFEYFSETQRNKGNFPGRFSGRQFSNSRSEMNVSTLELGDSALYLCASSLATSGRVNEQFFGPGTRLTVL.